These T cell receptor beta chains were read from a single sample in a study of shared clonotypes between healthy human individuals. This table comes from immunoSEQ multiplex PCR, and its TCRdb copy is limited to in-frame clones, with some not included. The data show under 130,000 clones, just over 65% seen once. Material: memory CD8+ T cells sorted from blood. The origin of the receptors is a woman aged 25 to 39 in good health. CDR3s include the opening cysteine and the closing phenylalanine or tryptophan. The D gene is left open where the match is weak. Size is omitted from some rows. Given values are once, few, many or a class for expanded clones.

15 TRBJ2-7 NA TRBV28 once CASSLSGYISYEQYF TGTGCCAGCAGTTTATCCGGGTACATCTCCTACGAGCAGTACTTC
14 TRBJ2-1 TRBD2 TRBV6-4 NA CASSVASGSDEQFF TGTGCCAGCAGTGTCGCTAGCGGGAGCGATGAGCAGTTCTTC
14 TRBJ2-7 NA TRBV5-6 NA CASSRARANYEQYF TGTGCCAGCAGCCGAGCCCGCGCGAACTACGAGCAGTACTTC
13 TRBJ2-5 NA TRBV6-6 NA CASSYNTQETQYF TGTGCCAGCAGTTACAACACCCAAGAGACCCAGTACTTC
15 TRBJ2-1 TRBD2 TRBV10-3 NA CAISEGREVSHEQFF TGTGCCATCAGTGAAGGGCGGGAGGTTTCTCATGAGCAGTTCTTC
17 TRBJ2-7 NA TRBV15 NA CATSSPPGLLSGFEQYF TGTGCCACCAGCAGCCCCCCGGGACTCCTTTCGGGATTCGAGCAGTACTTC
12 TRBJ2-1 TRBD1 TRBV7-9 NA CASSIQGVEQFF TGTGCCAGCAGCATACAGGGGGTCGAGCAGTTCTTC
15 TRBJ2-7 TRBD1 TRBV5-1 NA CASRTGTGSSYEQYF TGCGCCAGCAGGACCGGGACAGGGTCCTCCTACGAGCAGTACTTC
14 TRBJ2-7 NA TRBV6-5 NA CASSLGANSYEQYF TGTGCCAGCAGTCTTGGGGCCAACTCCTACGAGCAGTACTTC
12 TRBJ2-4 TRBD1 TRBV28 NA CASHRQGNIQYF TGTGCCAGTCATCGACAGGGAAACATTCAGTACTTC
16 TRBJ1-4 NA TRBV4-2 few CASSQAGGRSEEKLFF TGTGCCAGCAGCCAAGCTGGCGGGCGATCAGAAGAAAAACTGTTTTTT
12 TRBJ2-1 TRBD1 TRBV13 once CASSFGDRVPFF TGTGCCAGCAGCTTTGGGGACAGGGTTCCGTTCTTC
14 TRBJ1-1 NA TRBV27 NA CASSWATGNTEAFF TGTGCCAGCAGTTGGGCGACAGGGAACACTGAAGCTTTCTTT
14 TRBJ2-1 NA TRBV7-2 NA CASSLGSIYNEQFF TGTGCCAGCAGCTTAGGCTCCATTTACAATGAGCAGTTCTTC
11 TRBJ2-5 NA TRBV27 NA CASSNGETQYF TGTGCCAGCAGTAATGGGGAGACCCAGTACTTC
14 TRBJ1-1 NA TRBV27 NA CASSDEAPNTEAFF TGTGCCAGCAGTGACGAGGCCCCGAACACTGAAGCTTTCTTT
14 TRBJ2-5 NA TRBV19 many CASSIGTGWETQYF TGTGCCAGTAGTATCGGGACGGGCTGGGAGACCCAGTACTTC
15 TRBJ2-3 NA TRBV6-6 NA CASRPTGTRTDTQYF TGTGCCAGCAGACCCACCGGGACCCGTACAGATACGCAGTATTTT
15 TRBJ1-1 NA TRBV5-4 NA CASSLGPGGNTEAFF TGTGCCAGCAGCTTGGGGCCGGGAGGGAACACTGAAGCTTTCTTT
13 TRBJ1-2 NA TRBV19 NA CASSHGTYHGYTF TGTGCCAGTAGTCACGGGACCTACCATGGCTACACCTTC
16 TRBJ2-7 TRBD2 TRBV6-5 NA CASSYSAAGAGSEQYF TGTGCCAGCAGTTACTCCGCCGCGGGAGCGGGTTCCGAGCAGTACTTC
15 TRBJ1-2 TRBD1 TRBV19 NA CASSPGDRPGYGYTF TGTGCCAGTAGTCCAGGGGACAGGCCTGGCTATGGCTACACCTTC
16 TRBJ2-1 NA TRBV13 few CASSSSGASGLDEQFF TGTGCCAGCAGCTCCTCAGGGGCTAGCGGTCTGGATGAGCAGTTCTTC
13 TRBJ2-1 NA TRBV29-1 NA CSVEGTAYNEQFF TGCAGCGTTGAAGGGACGGCCTACAATGAGCAGTTCTTC
13 TRBJ2-7 TRBD2 TRBV7-9 NA CAGEREGGYEQYF TGTGCCGGGGAAAGGGAGGGAGGTTACGAGCAGTACTTC
13 TRBJ2-7 NA TRBV27 NA CASSLSPTYEQYF TGTGCCAGCAGTTTGAGCCCCACCTACGAGCAGTACTTC
16 TRBJ2-1 TRBD2 TRBV7-9 many CASSPRGGSGYNEQFF TGTGCCAGCAGCCCCCGCGGCGGGAGTGGTTACAATGAGCAGTTCTTC
18 TRBJ2-3 TRBD2 TRBV4-1 NA CASSRPGTSGGHGDTQYF TGCGCCAGCAGCCGTCCCGGGACTAGCGGGGGCCATGGAGATACGCAGTATTTT
14 TRBJ1-2 TRBD1 TRBV15 NA CATSRDRVNYGYTF TGTGCCACCAGCCGGGACAGGGTCAACTATGGCTACACCTTC
14 TRBJ2-7 TRBD2 TRBV27 NA CASSRGELLYEQYF TGTGCCAGCAGTCGGGGGGAACTCCTCTACGAGCAGTACTTC
16 TRBJ2-1 NA TRBV4-1 NA CASSPPGRGGGNEQFF TGCGCCAGCAGCCCCCCGGGCAGGGGGGGAGGCAATGAGCAGTTCTTC
15 TRBJ1-5 NA TRBV5-1 NA CASSLSGYSNQPQHF TGCGCCAGCAGCTTGTCAGGATATAGCAATCAGCCCCAGCATTTT
15 TRBJ2-7 TRBD2 TRBV4-1 NA CASSQDGGERDEQYF TGCGCCAGCAGCCAAGATGGGGGGGAACGGGACGAGCAGTACTTC
13 TRBJ1-1 TRBD1 TRBV6-1 NA CASSLAGGTEAFF TGTGCCAGCAGTCTAGCAGGGGGCACTGAAGCTTTCTTT
13 TRBJ2-7 NA TRBV30 NA CAWSVDGGHEQYF TGTGCCTGGAGTGTAGACGGGGGCCACGAGCAGTACTTC
15 TRBJ2-1 TRBD2 TRBV5-1 NA CASSLNSGSYNEQFF TGCGCCAGCAGCTTGAATAGCGGGAGCTACAATGAGCAGTTCTTC
16 TRBJ2-7 NA TRBV15 once CATSPKGQGSASEQYF TGTGCCACCAGTCCAAAGGGGCAGGGATCAGCTAGCGAGCAGTACTTC
12 TRBJ1-1 NA TRBV7-2 NA CASSWDGTEAFF TGTGCCAGCAGCTGGGACGGGACTGAAGCTTTCTTT
13 TRBJ1-1 TRBD1 TRBV10-3 NA CAIRDRPNTEAFF TGTGCCATCAGGGACAGGCCGAACACTGAAGCTTTCTTT
13 TRBJ1-6 NA TRBV25-1 NA CASSGGSDSPLHF TGTGCCAGCAGTGGGGGGTCGGATTCACCCCTCCACTTT
16 TRBJ2-2 TRBD2 TRBV2 NA CASSEGTSANTGELFF TGTGCCAGCAGTGAGGGGACTAGCGCGAACACCGGGGAGCTGTTTTTT
15 TRBJ1-3 TRBD1 TRBV25-1 many CASSRQGAFGNTIYF TGTGCCAGCAGTAGACAGGGGGCATTTGGAAACACCATATATTTT
15 TRBJ2-3 TRBD2 TRBV6-4 NA CASSPASGSSDTQYF TGTGCCAGCAGTCCCGCTAGCGGGAGTTCCGATACGCAGTATTTT
18 TRBJ2-4 TRBD2 TRBV5-1 NA CASSLIYLVSGEKNIQYF TGCGCCAGCAGCTTAATATATCTCGTTAGCGGGGAAAAAAACATTCAGTACTTC
15 TRBJ1-4 NA TRBV5-1 NA CASGNSGTEGEKLFF TGCGCCAGCGGAAATTCGGGGACCGAGGGGGAAAAACTGTTTTTT